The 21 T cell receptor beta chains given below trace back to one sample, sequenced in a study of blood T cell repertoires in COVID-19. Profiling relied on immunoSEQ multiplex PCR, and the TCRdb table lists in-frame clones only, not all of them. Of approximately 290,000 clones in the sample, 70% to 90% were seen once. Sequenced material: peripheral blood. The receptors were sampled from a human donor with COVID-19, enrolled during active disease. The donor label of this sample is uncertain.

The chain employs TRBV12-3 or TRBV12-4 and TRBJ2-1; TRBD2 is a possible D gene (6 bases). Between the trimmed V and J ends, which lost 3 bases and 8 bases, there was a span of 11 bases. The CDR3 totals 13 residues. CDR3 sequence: CASSLGGKDEQFF. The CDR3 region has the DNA TGTGCCAGCAGTTTGGGGGGTAAGGATGAGCAGTTCTTC.

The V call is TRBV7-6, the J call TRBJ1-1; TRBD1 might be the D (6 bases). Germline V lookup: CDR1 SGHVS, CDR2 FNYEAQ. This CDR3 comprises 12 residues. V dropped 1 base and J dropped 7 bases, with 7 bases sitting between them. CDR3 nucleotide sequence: TGTGCCAGCAGCTTAGTCAGGGGTGAAGCTTTCTTT. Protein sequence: CASSLVRGEAFF.

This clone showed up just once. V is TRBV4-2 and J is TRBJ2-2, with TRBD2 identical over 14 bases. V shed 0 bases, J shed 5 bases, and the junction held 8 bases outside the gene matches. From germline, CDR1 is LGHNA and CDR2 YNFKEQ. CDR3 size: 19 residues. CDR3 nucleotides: TGTGCCAGCAGCCAAGATTCCCGACTAGCGGGAGGGCCGACCGGGGAGCTGTTTTTT. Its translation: CASSQDSRLAGGPTGELFF.

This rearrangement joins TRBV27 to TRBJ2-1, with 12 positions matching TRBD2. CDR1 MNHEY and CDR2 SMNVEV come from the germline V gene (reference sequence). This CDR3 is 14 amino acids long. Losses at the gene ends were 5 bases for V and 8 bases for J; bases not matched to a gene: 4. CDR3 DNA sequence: TGTGCCAGCAGTGGGTGGACTAGCGGGGATGAGCAGTTCTTC. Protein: CASSGWTSGDEQFF.

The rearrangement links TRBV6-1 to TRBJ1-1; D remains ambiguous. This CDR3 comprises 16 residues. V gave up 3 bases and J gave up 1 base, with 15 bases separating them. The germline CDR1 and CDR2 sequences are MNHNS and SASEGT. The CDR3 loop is CASSDEAQAQNTEAFF. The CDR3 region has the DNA TGTGCCAGCAGTGATGAGGCACAAGCCCAGAACACTGAAGCTTTCTTT.

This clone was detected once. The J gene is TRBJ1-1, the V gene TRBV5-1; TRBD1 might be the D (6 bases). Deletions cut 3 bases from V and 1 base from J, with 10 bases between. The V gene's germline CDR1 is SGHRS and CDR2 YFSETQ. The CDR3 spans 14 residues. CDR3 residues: CASSSGQPNTEAFF. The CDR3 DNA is TGCGCCAGCAGCTCGGGACAACCGAACACTGAAGCTTTCTTT.

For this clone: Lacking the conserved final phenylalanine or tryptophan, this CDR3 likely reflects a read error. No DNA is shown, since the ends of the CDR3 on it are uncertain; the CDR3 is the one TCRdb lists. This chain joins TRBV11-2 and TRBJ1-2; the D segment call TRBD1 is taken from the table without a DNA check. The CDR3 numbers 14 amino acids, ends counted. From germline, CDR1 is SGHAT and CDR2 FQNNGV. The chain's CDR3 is CASSLDQEGGVHSY.

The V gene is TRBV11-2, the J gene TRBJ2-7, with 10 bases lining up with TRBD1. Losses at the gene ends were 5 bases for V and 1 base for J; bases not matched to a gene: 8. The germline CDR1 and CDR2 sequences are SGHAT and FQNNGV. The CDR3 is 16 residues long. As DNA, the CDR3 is TGTGCCAGCAGCCCTTTGACAGGGGGCTTTTCCTACGAGCAGTACTTC. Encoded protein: CASSPLTGGFSYEQYF. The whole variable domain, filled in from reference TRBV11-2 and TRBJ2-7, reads EAGVAQSPRYKIIEKRQSVAFWCNPISGHATLYWYQQILGQGPKLLIQFQNNGVVDDSQLPKDRFSAERLKGVDSTLKIQPAKLEDSAVYLCASSPLTGGFSYEQYFGPGTRLTVT.

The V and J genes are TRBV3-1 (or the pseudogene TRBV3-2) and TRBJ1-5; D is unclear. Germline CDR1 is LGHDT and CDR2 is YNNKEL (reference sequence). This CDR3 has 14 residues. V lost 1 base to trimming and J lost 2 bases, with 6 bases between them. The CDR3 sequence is CASSQGFGNQPQHF. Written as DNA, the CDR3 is TGTGCCAGCAGCCAAGGTTTCGGCAATCAGCCCCAGCATTTT.

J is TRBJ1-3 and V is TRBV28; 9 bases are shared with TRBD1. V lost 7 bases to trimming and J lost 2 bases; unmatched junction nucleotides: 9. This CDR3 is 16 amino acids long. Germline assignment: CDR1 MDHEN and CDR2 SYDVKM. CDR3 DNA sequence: TGTGCCAGCATTAGATGGGGGGACAGGGCTGGAAACACCATATATTTT. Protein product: CASIRWGDRAGNTIYF. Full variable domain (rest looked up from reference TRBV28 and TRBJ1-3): DVKVTQSSRYLVKRTGEKVFLECVQDMDHENMFWYRQDPGLGLRLIYFSYDVKMKEKGDIPEGYSVSREKKERFSLILESASTNQTSMYLCASIRWGDRAGNTIYFGEGSWLTVV.

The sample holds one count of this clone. The CDR3 sequence is CASSPLRGRSTGANVLTF. CDR3 nucleotide sequence: TGTGCCAGCTCACCATTGAGGGGGCGGTCGACTGGGGCCAACGTCCTGACTTTC. The V call is TRBV18, the J call TRBJ2-6; the match to TRBD1 covers 7 bases. There are 18 residues in the CDR3. V was pared by 2 bases and J by 2 bases, with 9 bases of the junction left unmatched. Germline CDR1 KGHSH, CDR2 LQKENI. Drawing the rest from reference TRBV18 and TRBJ2-6, the complete variable domain is NAGVMQNPRHLVRRRGQEARLRCSPMKGHSHVYWYRQLPEEGLKFMVYLQKENIIDESGMPKERFSAEFPKEGPSILRIQQVVRGDSAAYFCASSPLRGRSTGANVLTFGAGSRLTVL.

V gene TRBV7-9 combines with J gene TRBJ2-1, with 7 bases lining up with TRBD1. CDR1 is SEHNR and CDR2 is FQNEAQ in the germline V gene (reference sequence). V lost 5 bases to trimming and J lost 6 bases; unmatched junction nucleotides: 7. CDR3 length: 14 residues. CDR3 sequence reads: CASSPRQGGNEQFF. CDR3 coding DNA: TGTGCCAGCAGCCCCCGACAGGGTGGCAATGAGCAGTTCTTC.

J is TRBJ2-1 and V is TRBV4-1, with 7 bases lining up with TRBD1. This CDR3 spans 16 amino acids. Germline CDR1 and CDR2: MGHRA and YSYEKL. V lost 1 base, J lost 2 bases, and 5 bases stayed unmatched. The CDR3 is CASSQGEGGPYNEQFF. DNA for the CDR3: TGCGCCAGCAGCCAAGGGGAAGGGGGCCCCTACAATGAGCAGTTCTTC.

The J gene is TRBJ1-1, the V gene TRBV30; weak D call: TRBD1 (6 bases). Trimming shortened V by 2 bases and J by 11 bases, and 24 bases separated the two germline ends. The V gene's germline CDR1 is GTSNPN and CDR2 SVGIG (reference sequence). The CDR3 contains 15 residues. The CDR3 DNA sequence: TGTGCCTGGAGTAGACCCGGGACAATGGGGAACTCGGCTTTCTTT. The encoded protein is CAWSRPGTMGNSAFF.

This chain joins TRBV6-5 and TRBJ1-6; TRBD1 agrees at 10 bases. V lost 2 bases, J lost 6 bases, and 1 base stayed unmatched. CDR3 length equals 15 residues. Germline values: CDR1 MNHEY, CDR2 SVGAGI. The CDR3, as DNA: TGTGCCAGCAGTTACGACAGGGGGCCTAATTCACCCCTCCACTTT. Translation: CASSYDRGPNSPLHF.

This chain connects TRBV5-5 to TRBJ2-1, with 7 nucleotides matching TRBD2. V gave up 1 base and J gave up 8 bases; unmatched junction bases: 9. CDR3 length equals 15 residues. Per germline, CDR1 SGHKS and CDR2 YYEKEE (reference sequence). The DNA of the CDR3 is TGTGCCAGCAGCTTGTTCTTAGCGGGTGGCCATGAGCAGTTCTTC. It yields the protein CASSLFLAGGHEQFF.

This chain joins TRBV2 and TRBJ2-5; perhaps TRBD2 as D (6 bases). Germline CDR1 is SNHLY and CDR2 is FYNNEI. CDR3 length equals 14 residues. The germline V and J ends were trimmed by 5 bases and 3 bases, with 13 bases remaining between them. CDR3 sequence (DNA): TGTGCCAGCAGTACCCGGGGACTTGAAGAGACCCAGTACTTC. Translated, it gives CASSTRGLEETQYF.

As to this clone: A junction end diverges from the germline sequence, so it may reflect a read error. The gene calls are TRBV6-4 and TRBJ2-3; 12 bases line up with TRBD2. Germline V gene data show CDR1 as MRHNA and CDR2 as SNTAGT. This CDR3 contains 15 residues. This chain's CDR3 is CASGLTSGSRDTQYF. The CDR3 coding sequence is TGTGCCAGCGGATTGACTAGCGGGAGCAGAGATACGCAGTATTTT.

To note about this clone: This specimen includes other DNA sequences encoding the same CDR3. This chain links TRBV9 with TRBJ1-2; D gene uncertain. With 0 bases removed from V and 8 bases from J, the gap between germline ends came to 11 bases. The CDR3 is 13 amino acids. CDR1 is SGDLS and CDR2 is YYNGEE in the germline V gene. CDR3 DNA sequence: TGTGCCAGCAGCGTAGACCCGGGTGGAGGCTACACCTTC. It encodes CASSVDPGGGYTF.

CDR3 loop: CAWSRGNDQETQYF. DNA of the CDR3: TGTGCCTGGAGTAGAGGAAACGACCAAGAGACCCAGTACTTC. The chain carries TRBV30 and TRBJ2-5; D gene ambiguous. From germline, CDR1 is GTSNPN and CDR2 SVGIG (reference sequence). The V gene lost 2 bases and the J gene lost 0 bases, with 10 bases spanning the gap. The CDR3 loop spans 14 amino acids.

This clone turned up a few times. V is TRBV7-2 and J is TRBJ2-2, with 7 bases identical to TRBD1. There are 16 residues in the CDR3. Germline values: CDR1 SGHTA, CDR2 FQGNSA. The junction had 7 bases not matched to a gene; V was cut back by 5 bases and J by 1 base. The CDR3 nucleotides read TGTGCCAGCAGCCGCCAAACAGGGGAGAACACCGGGGAGCTGTTTTTT. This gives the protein CASSRQTGENTGELFF.